A selection of T cell receptor beta chains follows, all from one sample in a study of shared clonotypes between healthy human individuals. Method: immunoSEQ multiplex PCR; TCRdb's copy keeps in-frame clones and lacks some. The sample carries roughly 500,000 clones, 79% recorded once. What was sequenced was PBMCs. These receptors all come from a woman aged 40 to 55 in good health. Some clones in this sample may be carry-over from other donors' samples. The CDR3 runs from the conserved cysteine through the conserved F or W. Fields, in order: V gene, J gene, clone size, CDR3 length, D gene, CDR3 protein, CDR3 DNA. The D gene is left open where the match is weak. Clone size is shown for a subset of rows, as once, few, many or a class of expanded clone.

TRBV6-1	TRBJ2-1	NA	14	NA	CASDRRGTYNEQFF	TGTGCCAGCGATAGGAGAGGGACTTACAATGAGCAGTTCTTC
TRBV7-9	TRBJ2-7	NA	16	NA	CASSSPREVGPYEQYF	TGTGCCAGCAGCTCCCCCAGGGAGGTGGGGCCGTACGAGCAGTACTTC
TRBV10-2	TRBJ2-7	few	13	TRBD2	CATRTSGSYEQYF	TGCGCCACCCGGACTAGCGGATCCTACGAGCAGTACTTC
TRBV6-1	TRBJ2-2	NA	14	NA	CASSARTATGELFF	TGTGCCAGCAGTGCTAGGACAGCCACCGGGGAGCTGTTTTTT
TRBV28	TRBJ2-3	NA	15	TRBD1	CASKPGTGDTDTQYF	TGTGCCAGCAAGCCCGGGACAGGGGACACAGATACGCAGTATTTT
TRBV29-1	TRBJ2-7	NA	15	NA	CSVGFPGAKIDEQYF	TGCAGCGTTGGATTTCCGGGGGCGAAGATTGACGAGCAGTACTTC
TRBV30	TRBJ2-7	once	13	NA	CAWNFGGSYEQYF	TGTGCCTGGAATTTCGGGGGATCCTACGAGCAGTACTTC
TRBV6-5	TRBJ1-2	NA	12	NA	CASSSRSHGYTF	TGTGCCAGCAGTTCACGATCTCATGGCTACACCTTC
TRBV19	TRBJ1-4	many	14	NA	CASTSRNDNEKLFF	TGTGCCAGTACATCCCGGAACGATAATGAAAAACTGTTTTTT
TRBV19	TRBJ2-1	NA	14	TRBD2	CASSTRGSDNEQFF	TGTGCCAGTAGTACGCGGGGGAGCGACAATGAGCAGTTCTTC
TRBV2	TRBJ2-3	NA	16	TRBD2	CASSPGTSGRADTQYF	TGTGCCAGCAGCCCCGGGACTAGCGGGAGGGCCGATACGCAGTATTTT
TRBV7-8	TRBJ2-7	NA	16	NA	CASSPTYLAAAYEQYF	TGTGCCAGCAGCCCCACGTACCTAGCCGCCGCCTACGAGCAGTACTTC
TRBV27	TRBJ2-2	NA	19	TRBD2	CASSPGVGTSGTNTGELFF	TGTGCCAGCAGTCCAGGGGTCGGGACTAGCGGGACGAACACCGGGGAGCTGTTTTTT
TRBV9	TRBJ2-3	NA	15	NA	CASSVGSSVTDTQYF	TGTGCCAGCAGCGTAGGTTCTAGCGTCACAGATACGCAGTATTTT
TRBV5-6	TRBJ1-1	NA	14	TRBD1	CASRARDRHTEAFF	TGTGCCAGCAGGGCCCGGGACAGACACACTGAAGCTTTCTTT
TRBV7-3	TRBJ2-7	NA	14	TRBD1	CASSSGTGDYEQYF	TGTGCCAGCAGCTCCGGGACAGGAGACTACGAGCAGTACTTC
TRBV28	TRBJ1-2	once	14	NA	CASSLERQSYGYTF	TGTGCCAGCAGTTTAGAAAGACAGAGCTATGGCTACACCTTC
TRBV30	TRBJ2-7	NA	12	TRBD2	CAWSGGGRPRYF	TGTGCCTGGAGTGGGGGGGGACGGCCGAGGTACTTC
TRBV5-1	TRBJ2-1	NA	16	NA	CASSLATNTGNNEQFF	TGCGCCAGCAGCTTAGCCACGAATACAGGGAACAATGAGCAGTTCTTC
TRBV29-1	TRBJ2-1	NA	14	TRBD1	CSVVGTGFDNEQFF	TGCAGCGTTGTAGGGACAGGATTCGACAATGAGCAGTTCTTC
TRBV27	TRBJ2-7	NA	13	NA	CASSLQDGDEQYF	TGTGCCAGCAGTTTACAAGACGGCGACGAGCAGTACTTC
TRBV5-1	TRBJ2-3	NA	15	NA	CASSLVGRRTDTQYF	TGCGCCAGCAGCTTGGTAGGGCGTCGCACAGATACGCAGTATTTT
TRBV5-8	TRBJ2-7	few	15	NA	CASSFLRYSPYEQYF	TGTGCCAGCAGTTTCCTCCGCTACTCACCCTACGAGCAGTACTTC
TRBV5-6	TRBJ2-7	NA	15	TRBD1	CASSLGTGRAYEQYF	TGTGCCAGCAGCTTAGGGACAGGGAGGGCCTACGAGCAGTACTTC
TRBV4-1	TRBJ2-3	NA	18	NA	CASSQDVPGPTGVDTQYF	TGCGCCAGCAGCCAAGATGTACCAGGGCCAACTGGGGTAGATACGCAGTATTTT
TRBV28	TRBJ2-7	once	17	NA	CASSLVSGTAGTYEQYF	TGTGCCAGCAGTTTAGTCTCCGGGACGGCCGGCACCTACGAGCAGTACTTC
TRBV28	TRBJ2-1	NA	16	TRBD2	CASSLGGRVSYNEQFF	TGTGCCAGCAGTTTGGGCGGGAGGGTTTCCTACAATGAGCAGTTCTTC
TRBV6-5	TRBJ2-5	few	15	NA	CASSQDRTYQETQYF	TGTGCCAGCAGTCAGGACAGAACCTATCAAGAGACCCAGTACTTC
TRBV14	TRBJ1-2	NA	13	NA	CASSPVVGYGYTF	TGTGCCAGCAGCCCCGTAGTCGGCTATGGCTACACCTTC
TRBV9	TRBJ2-7	NA	13	NA	CASGPGGYYEQYF	TGTGCCAGCGGTCCAGGAGGGTACTACGAGCAGTACTTC
TRBV5-1	TRBJ2-7	NA	16	TRBD2	CASSPGLAGVAYEQYF	TGCGCCAGCAGCCCCGGACTAGCGGGCGTCGCCTACGAGCAGTACTTC
TRBV5-4	TRBJ2-2	few	14	NA	CASSLGQSSGELFF	TGTGCCAGCAGCTTGGGTCAAAGTTCCGGGGAGCTGTTTTTT
TRBV19	TRBJ1-6	NA	15	NA	CASSMQSSYNSPLHF	TGTGCCAGTAGTATGCAGAGCTCCTATAATTCACCCCTCCACTTT
TRBV6-5	TRBJ2-4	once	13	NA	CASRASGLNIQYF	TGTGCCAGCAGGGCCTCAGGATTAAACATTCAGTACTTC
TRBV9	TRBJ2-7	NA	13	NA	CASSVQPTTSQYF	TGTGCCAGCAGCGTTCAGCCGACTACGTCGCAGTACTTC
TRBV28	TRBJ2-1	NA	20	TRBD1	CASSPAPGQRTTSSYNEQFF	TGTGCCAGCAGTCCAGCCCCGGGACAGAGAACAACTAGCTCCTACAATGAGCAGTTCTTC
TRBV14	TRBJ2-3	NA	14	NA	CASSQPASTDTQYF	TGTGCCAGCAGCCAACCGGCTAGCACAGATACGCAGTATTTT
TRBV5-4	TRBJ1-1	few	14	NA	CASSLEPMNTEAFF	TGTGCCAGCAGCTTGGAGCCAATGAACACTGAAGCTTTCTTT
TRBV4-2	TRBJ2-1	NA	15	NA	CASSQEEGSYNEQFF	TGTGCCAGCAGCCAAGAGGAGGGGTCCTACAATGAGCAGTTCTTC
TRBV15	TRBJ2-5	NA	17	TRBD2	CATSPSNGRALQETQYF	TGTGCCACCAGCCCCTCTAACGGGAGGGCCCTCCAAGAGACCCAGTACTTC
TRBV5-1	TRBJ2-1	NA	16	TRBD1	CASSWRGQGENNEQFF	TGCGCCAGCAGCTGGAGGGGACAGGGGGAGAATAATGAGCAGTTCTTC
TRBV18	TRBJ2-5	NA	15	TRBD2	CASSPHSGRGETQYF	TGTGCCAGCTCACCACATAGCGGGAGAGGTGAGACCCAGTACTTC
TRBV18	TRBJ2-2	NA	16	TRBD2	CASSPFSGRNTGELFF	TGTGCCAGCTCACCTTTCAGCGGGAGGAACACCGGGGAGCTGTTTTTT
TRBV29-1	TRBJ2-7	NA	13	NA	CSVGISGGDEQYF	TGCAGCGTTGGGATAAGTGGCGGGGACGAGCAGTACTTC
TRBV6-5	TRBJ2-2	NA	11	NA	CASRGGGELFF	TGTGCCAGCAGGGGTGGGGGGGAGCTGTTTTTT
TRBV7-7	TRBJ2-1	NA	13	NA	CASSSAPYNEQFF	TGTGCTAGCAGCTCGGCTCCGTACAATGAGCAGTTCTTC
TRBV18	TRBJ1-3	NA	12	NA	CASSPEGNTIYF	TGTGCCAGCTCACCAGAAGGAAACACCATATATTTT
TRBV6-6	TRBJ2-7	NA	15	NA	CASRLGGGSFYEQYF	TGTGCCAGCAGGCTAGGGGGCGGGAGTTTCTACGAGCAGTACTTC